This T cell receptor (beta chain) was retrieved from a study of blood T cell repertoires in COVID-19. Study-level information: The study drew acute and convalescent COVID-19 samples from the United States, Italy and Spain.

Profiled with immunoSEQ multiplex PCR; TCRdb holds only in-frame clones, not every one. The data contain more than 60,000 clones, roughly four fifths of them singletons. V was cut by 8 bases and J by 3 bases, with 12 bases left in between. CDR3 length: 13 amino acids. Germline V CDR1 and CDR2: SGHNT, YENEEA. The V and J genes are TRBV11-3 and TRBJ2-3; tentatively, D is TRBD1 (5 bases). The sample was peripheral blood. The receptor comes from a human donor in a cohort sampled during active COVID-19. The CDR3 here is CASGLTETDTQYF. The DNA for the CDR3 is TGTGCCAGCGGTCTGACAGAAACAGATACGCAGTATTTT.